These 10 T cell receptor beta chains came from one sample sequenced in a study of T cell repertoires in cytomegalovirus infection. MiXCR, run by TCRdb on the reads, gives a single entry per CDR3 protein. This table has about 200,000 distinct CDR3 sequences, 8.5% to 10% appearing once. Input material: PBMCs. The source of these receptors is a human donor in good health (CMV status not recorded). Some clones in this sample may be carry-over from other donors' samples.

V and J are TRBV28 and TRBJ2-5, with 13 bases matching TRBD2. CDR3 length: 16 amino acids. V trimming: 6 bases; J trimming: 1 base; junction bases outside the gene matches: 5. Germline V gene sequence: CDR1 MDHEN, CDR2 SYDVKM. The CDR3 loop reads CASRGGTSGAQETQYF. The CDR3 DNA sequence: TGTGCCAGCAGAGGCGGGACTAGCGGGGCCCAAGAGACCCAGTACTTC.

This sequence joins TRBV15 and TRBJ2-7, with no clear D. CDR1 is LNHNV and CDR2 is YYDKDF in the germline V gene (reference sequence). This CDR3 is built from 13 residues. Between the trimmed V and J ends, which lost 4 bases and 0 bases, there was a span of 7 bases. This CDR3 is CATSNGDSYEQYF. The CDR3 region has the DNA TGTGCCACCAGCAATGGGGACTCCTACGAGCAGTACTTC.

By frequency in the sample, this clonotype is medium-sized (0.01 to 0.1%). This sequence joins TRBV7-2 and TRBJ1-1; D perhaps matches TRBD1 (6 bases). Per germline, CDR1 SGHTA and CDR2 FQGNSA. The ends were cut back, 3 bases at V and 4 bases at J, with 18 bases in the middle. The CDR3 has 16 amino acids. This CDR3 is CASSFITGRGSTEAFF. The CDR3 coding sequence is TGTGCCAGCAGCTTCATAACAGGGAGGGGGAGCACTGAAGCTTTCTTT.

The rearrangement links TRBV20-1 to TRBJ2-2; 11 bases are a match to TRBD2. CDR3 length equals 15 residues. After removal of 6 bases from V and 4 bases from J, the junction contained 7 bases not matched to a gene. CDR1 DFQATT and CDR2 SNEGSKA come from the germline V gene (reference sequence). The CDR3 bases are TGCAGTGCGGGAACTAGCGGGGGTAGCACCGGGGAGCTGTTTTTT. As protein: CSAGTSGGSTGELFF.

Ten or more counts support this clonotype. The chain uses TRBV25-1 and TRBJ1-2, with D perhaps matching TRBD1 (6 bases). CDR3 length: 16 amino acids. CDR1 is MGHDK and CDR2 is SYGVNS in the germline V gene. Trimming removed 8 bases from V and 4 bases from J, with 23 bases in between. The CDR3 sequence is CASSRQTGPAGYGYTF. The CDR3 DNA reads TGTGCCAGCTCCCGTCAAACAGGGCCAGCGGGCTATGGCTACACCTTC.

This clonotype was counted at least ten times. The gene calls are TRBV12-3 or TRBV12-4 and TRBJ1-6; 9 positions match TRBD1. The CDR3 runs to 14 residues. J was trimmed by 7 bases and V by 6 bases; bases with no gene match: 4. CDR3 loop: CASSLGQGNSPLHF. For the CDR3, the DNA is TGTGCCAGCAGCCTAGGACAGGGGAATTCACCCCTCCACTTT.

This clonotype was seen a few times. CDR3 in DNA: TGTGCCAGCAGCCGGGGACCAGGCCCCGGAGAGACCCAGTACTTC. Its translation: CASSRGPGPGETQYF. The rearrangement uses TRBV7-3 and TRBJ2-5; perhaps D is TRBD1 or TRBD2 (5 bases each). The V end lost 5 bases, the J end lost 4 bases, and 17 bases lay between the germline ends. The V gene's germline CDR1 is SGHTA and CDR2 FQGTGA. The CDR3 is 15 amino acids.

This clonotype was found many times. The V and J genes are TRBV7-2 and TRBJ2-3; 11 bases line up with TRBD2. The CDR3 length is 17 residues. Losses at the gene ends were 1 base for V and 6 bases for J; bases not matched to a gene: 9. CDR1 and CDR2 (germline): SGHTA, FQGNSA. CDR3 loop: CASSLGLRTSGGDTQYF. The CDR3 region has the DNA TGTGCCAGCAGCTTAGGGCTTCGTACTAGCGGGGGCGATACGCAGTATTTT.

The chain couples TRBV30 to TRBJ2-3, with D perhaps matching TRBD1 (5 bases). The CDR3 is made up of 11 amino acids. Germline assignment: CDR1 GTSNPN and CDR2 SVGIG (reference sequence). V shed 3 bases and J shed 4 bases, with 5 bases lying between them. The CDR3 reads CAWRGADTQYF. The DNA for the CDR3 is TGTGCCTGGAGAGGGGCAGATACGCAGTATTTT. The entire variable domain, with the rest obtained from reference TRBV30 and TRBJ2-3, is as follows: SQTIHQWPATLVQPVGSPLSLECTVEGTSNPNLYWYRQAAGRGLQLLFYSVGIGQISSEVPQNLSASRPQDRQFILSSKKLLLSDSGFYLCAWRGADTQYFGPGTRLTVL.

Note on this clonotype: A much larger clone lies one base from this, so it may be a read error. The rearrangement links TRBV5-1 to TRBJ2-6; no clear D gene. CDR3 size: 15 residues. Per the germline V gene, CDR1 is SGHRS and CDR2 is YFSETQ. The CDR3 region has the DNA TGCGCCAGCAGAAGTGGTGTCTCTGAGGCCAACGTCCTGACTTTC. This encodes CASRSGVSEANVLTF.